This entry describes one T cell receptor (beta chain). Its antigen is not yet known. Base qualities are not recorded, but no much larger clone differs from it by a single base. According to the study, the label for this sample's treatment or condition signals: 15 to 20 received Ad26.COV2.S at low or high dose, single or two shots; about 5 received placebo; per-sample allocation not given. For vaccine and placebo recipients, the sequenced repertoires came from samples collected on day 63 after the first injection. In Cohort 1b, more than 20 adults aged 18-55 years were enrolled at a single site in Boston, USA, between 29 July and 7 August 2020. Ad26.COV2.S was a replication-incompetent adenovirus type 26 vector that expressed a prefusion-stabilized SARS-CoV-2 spike protein derived from the original Wuhan strain. TCRbeta CDR3 regions were sequenced with the immunoSEQ Assay. After extraction, genomic DNA underwent amplification by bias-controlled multiplex PCR, followed by high-throughput sequencing. From the authors' description of their analysis: To quantify the absolute abundance of each unique TCRbeta CDR3 region, sequences were collapsed and filtered. T cell fraction was estimated by normalizing TCRbeta template counts to usable DNA, which was measured by amplifying reference genes present in all nucleated cells. Repertoire TCRs were annotated as SARS-CoV-2-specific by exact matching of V gene, CDR3 amino acid sequence and J gene to a known reactive TCR set. MIRA supplied the reference SARS-CoV-2 TCR set, which was filtered for enrichment in COVID-19-positive ImmuneCODE repertoires so that public or cross-reactive TCRs were removed. Drawing on the MIRA antigens, annotated TCRs were analysed further at the level of specific ORF or position within ORF. Breadth was defined as the number of annotated unique rearrangements divided by the total number of unique productive rearrangements, and depth was defined as the summed frequency of the annotated unique rearrangements. Two-sided Wilcoxon rank-sum tests were used to compare TCR breadth between groups. The source is immuneACCESS, and TCRdb retained only in-frame sequences with V and J called. Part of the clones is not carried over; for the studies checked, unresolved V genes explain less than half of this, and the remainder is unexplained. The DNA gave D and trimming, while V, J and clone size come from that table. The sample table holds about 680,000 clones, of which about 89% were seen once. The ten largest clones take up over 1.3% of the sample.

The sample is drawn from a study of Ad26.COV2.S vaccination and SARS-CoV-2 variants (dated by TCRdb to 2020 to 2022). Some background on the complete study: Donors in the vaccine arm were drawn from COV1001, a multicentre, randomized, double-blind, placebo-controlled phase I-IIa trial testing Ad26.COV2.S in healthy adults. Trial participants were randomized into five groups of five: low-dose or high-dose Ad26.COV2.S given once or twice, or placebo on both occasions. Ad26.COV2.S was given intramuscularly at 5x10^10 or 1x10^11 viral particles, as a single shot or as two shots 56 days apart. TCRbeta repertoire sequencing served as the tool for gauging how specific and how broad the SARS-CoV-2-reactive T cell receptors were following Ad26.COV2.S vaccination. The TCR-sequenced set comprised approximately 32 samples: approximately 19 Ad26.COV2.S vaccine recipients, 5 placebo recipients and 8 SARS-CoV-2 convalescent individuals. Blinding of investigators to trial group allocation was maintained during experiments and outcome assessment. Study-wide conclusions, independent of this receptor: Substantial breadth of spike-specific CD8+ and CD4+ T cell responses was reported after vaccination. The study was not powered to compare responses between vaccine doses or regimens. The authors noted that total T cell responses may have been underestimated by the TCR breadth and depth analyses. Higher spike-specific TCR breadth was observed in Ad26.COV2.S recipients than in placebo recipients (P = 0.0014). Vaccine and placebo recipients had comparable non-spike TCR breadth, which fits with the vaccine containing only spike.

From the cysteine up to the phenylalanine, the CDR3 has a length of 9 residues. Only CDR3 DNA is held: 27 bases, read in frame from base 1. Sequences SNHLY (CDR1) and FYNNEI (CDR2) are obtained from the germline V gene. The germline V and J ends show losses of 10 bases and 11 bases respectively, and no gene match explains 4 bases of the junction. The sample here was peripheral blood, taken in a trial of Ad26.COV2.S vaccine versus placebo. This TCR came from a person between 18 and 59 years old who received the Ad26.COV2.S COVID-19 vaccine or a placebo. Recombination connected TRBV2 to TRBJ1-1, with 7 junctional bases fitting TRBD1. Here the CDR3 is given as CATVRGAFF. In nucleotides, the sequence is TGTGCCACTGTCAGGGGGGCTTTCTTT.